Following are 26 T cell receptor beta chains from one sample sequenced in a study of T cell responses to AZD1222 COVID-19 vaccine. The data were produced by immunoSEQ multiplex PCR, yet TCRdb's version contains in-frame clones alone and is incomplete. The table lists 140,000 or so clones, about 89% of them singletons. The source material was peripheral blood, sampled 28 days after the second dose of the MenACWY control vaccine. The receptors derive from an adult who received the MenACWY meningococcal vaccine as a control.

This chain connects TRBV6-2 or TRBV6-3 to TRBJ2-4, with TRBD1 matching 9 bases. Trimming at V came to 6 bases and at J to 7 bases, leaving 10 bases not matched to a gene. CDR1 MNHEY and CDR2 SVGEGT come from the germline V gene. The CDR3 runs 15 residues. CDR3 sequence reads: CASSDTGGEINIQYF. In DNA, the CDR3 is TGTGCCAGCAGCGATACAGGGGGCGAAATCAACATTCAGTACTTC.

CDR3 protein: CASSRDRPYEQYF. The CDR3 coding sequence is TGCGCCAGCAGCCGGGACAGACCCTACGAGCAGTACTTC. The rearrangement uses TRBV5-1 and TRBJ2-7; 7 bases align to TRBD1. The CDR3 has 13 residues. Trimming at V came to 4 bases and at J to 2 bases, leaving 3 bases not matched to a gene. The germline V gene has CDR1 SGHRS and CDR2 YFSETQ.

The chain employs TRBV5-1 and TRBJ2-7, with D perhaps TRBD1 (5 bases). This CDR3 has 14 residues. Germline CDR1 is SGHRS and CDR2 is YFSETQ. Trimming took 5 bases from V and 6 from J, leaving 18 bases between them. The CDR3 loop is CASRENAGLPEQYF. The CDR3 DNA is TGCGCCAGCAGAGAAAACGCAGGGCTGCCCGAGCAGTACTTC. Drawing the rest from reference TRBV5-1 and TRBJ2-7, the complete variable domain is KAGVTQTPRYLIKTRGQQVTLSCSPISGHRSVSWYQQTPGQGLQFLFEYFSETQRNKGNFPGRFSGRQFSNSRSEMNVSTLELGDSALYLCASRENAGLPEQYFGPGTRLTVT.

The chain has TRBV6-2 or TRBV6-3 and TRBJ1-1, with 7 bases aligning to TRBD1. The V gene's germline CDR1 is MNHEY and CDR2 SVGEGT. The ends lost 2 bases at V and 11 bases at J; junction bases unmatched: 8. The CDR3 loop spans 13 amino acids. CDR3 amino acids: CASSYLRTGDAFF. CDR3 bases: TGTGCCAGCAGTTACCTTCGGACAGGAGACGCTTTCTTT.

The CDR3 DNA follows: TGCAGCGCCGAGGGAGGGGGCTCGCGGTTCTTC. Translated, it gives CSAEGGGSRFF. The V call is TRBV29-1, the J call TRBJ2-1, with D perhaps given as TRBD1 or TRBD2 (7 bases each). CDR3 size: 11 residues. Between the trimmed V and J ends, which lost 7 bases and 15 bases, there was a span of 19 bases. Per the germline V gene, CDR1 is SQVTM and CDR2 is ANQGSEA.

The chain uses TRBV10-1 and TRBJ2-7; 9 positions match TRBD2. J lost 2 bases, V lost 0 bases, and 11 bases had no gene match. The CDR3 extends over 18 amino acids. Germline V CDR1 and CDR2: WNHNN, SYGVQD (reference sequence). For the CDR3, the DNA is TGCGCCAGCAGTGAGTCGACCGGGCTAGCGGGATCCGCCTACGAGCAGTACTTC. It specifies CASSESTGLAGSAYEQYF.

The chain employs TRBV3-1 (or the pseudogene TRBV3-2) and TRBJ1-6, with a weak D call TRBD1 (6 bases). The length of the CDR3 is 13 residues. Trimming took 4 bases from V and 11 from J, leaving 12 bases between them. Germline V gene sequence: CDR1 LGHDT, CDR2 YNNKEL (reference sequence). The DNA for the CDR3 is TGTGCCAGCAGCCCTAACGGACAGACACCCCTCCACTTT. Amino acids: CASSPNGQTPLHF.

The chain carries TRBV25-1 and TRBJ2-7; the D is unclear. Germline V gives CDR1 MGHDK, CDR2 SYGVNS. The CDR3 length is 15 residues. Trimming removed 4 bases from V and 3 bases from J, with 16 bases in between. The CDR3 sequence is CASSGTAGLGYEQYF. CDR3 nucleotides: TGTGCCAGCAGTGGGACGGCAGGCCTAGGCTACGAGCAGTACTTC.

Comments on this clone: The same CDR3 arises from other DNA sequences in this sample as well. This chain uses TRBV28 with TRBJ2-1; 8 bases map to TRBD1. V lost 6 bases and J lost 2; bases outside the gene matches: 6. The CDR3 contains 15 residues. CDR1 is MDHEN, CDR2 SYDVKM, per germline. The CDR3 sequence is CASSPGQGAYNEQFF. CDR3 DNA sequence: TGTGCCAGCAGCCCAGGACAGGGTGCCTACAATGAGCAGTTCTTC.

This chain uses TRBV6-5 with TRBJ2-3; D assignment may be TRBD1 or TRBD2 (7 bases each). Germline CDR1 MNHEY, CDR2 SVGAGI. The CDR3 is made up of 14 amino acids. V was pared by 8 bases and J by 2 bases, with 14 bases between. The CDR3 DNA follows: TGTGCCAGCTGCAGGGGGGGATACACAGATACGCAGTATTTT. Its protein product is CASCRGGYTDTQYF.

The chain uses TRBV28 and TRBJ1-5; D might be TRBD1 (6 bases). V was clipped by 10 bases and J by 3 bases, with 19 bases between them. Germline assignment: CDR1 MDHEN and CDR2 SYDVKM. This CDR3 region has 15 residues. CDR3 sequence: CATTPQGAFNQPQHF. CDR3 coding DNA: TGTGCCACTACGCCACAGGGTGCCTTCAATCAGCCCCAGCATTTT.

The chain links TRBV28 to TRBJ1-6; D is unresolved. The CDR3 covers 16 residues. Trimming stripped 7 bases from V and 0 bases from J, with 13 bases between. The germline V gene encodes CDR1 MDHEN and CDR2 SYDVKM. The CDR3 nucleotides read TGTGCCAGCATTGGGGAGGGAAGCTCCTATAATTCACCCCTCCACTTT. Encoded protein: CASIGEGSSYNSPLHF.

This CDR3 is CASSAPPGIEETQYF. The CDR3 DNA reads as TGTGCCAGCAGCGCCCCTCCAGGGATAGAGGAGACCCAGTACTTC. V is TRBV5-4 and J is TRBJ2-5, with D possibly matching TRBD1 (5 bases). This CDR3 is 15 amino acids long. Trimming shortened V by 4 bases and J by 5 bases, and 18 bases separated the two germline ends. Germline V gene sequence: CDR1 SGHNT, CDR2 YYREEE (reference sequence).

This CDR3 is CSVPPWAGGAGGYTF. The CDR3 DNA sequence: TGCAGCGTCCCCCCATGGGCAGGGGGCGCTGGGGGCTACACCTTC. V and J are TRBV29-1 and TRBJ1-2, with 8 nucleotides matching TRBD1. With 6 bases clipped from V and 8 bases from J, the junction kept 17 bases outside the gene matches. Germline CDR1 and CDR2: SQVTM and ANQGSEA. The CDR3 is 15 amino acids. The variable domain in full, with the rest retrieved from reference TRBV29-1 and TRBJ1-2, is SAVISQKPSRDICQRGTSLTIQCQVDSQVTMMFWYRQQPGQSLTLIATANQGSEATYESGFVIDKFPISRPNLTFSTLTVSNMSPEDSSIYLCSVPPWAGGAGGYTFGSGTRLTVV.

CDR3 in amino acids: CASTLGGRGYEQYF. In DNA, the CDR3 is TGTGCCAGCACTCTAGGGGGCAGGGGCTACGAGCAGTACTTC. The rearrangement uses TRBV28 and TRBJ2-7; TRBD1 aligns across 7 bases. The J segment lost 3 bases and the V segment lost 7 bases, leaving 9 bases of the junction unmatched. CDR1 and CDR2 from the germline V gene are MDHEN and SYDVKM. This CDR3 has 14 amino acids. The whole variable domain, remainder taken from reference TRBV28 and TRBJ2-7, is DVKVTQSSRYLVKRTGEKVFLECVQDMDHENMFWYRQDPGLGLRLIYFSYDVKMKEKGDIPEGYSVSREKKERFSLILESASTNQTSMYLCASTLGGRGYEQYFGPGTRLTVT.

The J gene is TRBJ2-5, the V gene TRBV21-1; no check of the table's D call, TRBD2, against the DNA was made. TRBV21-1 is flagged as a pseudogene. This CDR3 has 15 amino acids. The CDR3 protein is CASIRRQARRETQYF. DNA of the CDR3: TGTGCCAGCATTCGGAGGCAGGCACGGCGAGAGACCCAGTACTTC.

V is TRBV3-1 (or the pseudogene TRBV3-2) and J is TRBJ2-5; 10 nucleotides line up with TRBD2. Germline CDR1 LGHDT, CDR2 YNNKEL (reference sequence). This CDR3 comprises 16 residues. Losses at the gene ends were 4 bases for V and 2 bases for J; bases not matched to a gene: 7. The CDR3 sequence is CASSLRLAGTQETQYF. The CDR3 DNA reads as TGTGCCAGCAGCCTCCGACTAGCGGGTACACAAGAGACCCAGTACTTC.

CDR3 bases: TGTGCCAGCAGTTGGAACGACAGGTTGAACACTGAAGCTTTCTTT. This codes for CASSWNDRLNTEAFF. This sequence joins TRBV28 and TRBJ1-1; D possibly corresponds to TRBD1 (6 bases). Looked up from germline, CDR1 is MDHEN and CDR2 is SYDVKM. V was trimmed by 4 bases and J by 0 bases, leaving 12 bases between them. This CDR3 has 15 amino acids.

This chain connects TRBV6-5 to TRBJ2-7; no definite D call. Germline V gives CDR1 MNHEY, CDR2 SVGAGI. The CDR3 loop spans 14 amino acids. The ends were cut back, 3 bases at V and 1 base at J, with 10 bases in the middle. In nucleotides, the CDR3 is TGTGCCAGCAGTTATGATACAGTATCCTACGAGCAGTACTTC. As protein: CASSYDTVSYEQYF.

In nucleotides, the CDR3 is TGTGCCAGCAGTACTCGAGGACTAGCGGGATTGTACAATGAGCAGTTCTTC. Translated, it gives CASSTRGLAGLYNEQFF. This chain connects TRBV6-2 or TRBV6-3 to TRBJ2-1; 12 bases map to TRBD2. The CDR3 is 17 residues long. Germline trimming cut 5 bases from V and 4 bases from J; bases unmatched to any gene: 9. Germline V gene sequence: CDR1 MNHEY, CDR2 SVGEGT.

This clone has just one count. The chain combines TRBV7-2 with TRBJ2-7, with 9 bases that match TRBD2. Germline CDR1 and CDR2: SGHTA and FQGNSA. This CDR3 has 20 residues. V was clipped by 0 bases and J by 3 bases; unmatched bases: 18. The CDR3 loop is CASSLANNRSPLAGHYEQYF. As DNA, the CDR3 is TGTGCCAGCAGCTTAGCTAATAATCGTTCTCCCCTAGCGGGACACTACGAGCAGTACTTC.

This clone was recorded once. The genes are TRBV18 and TRBJ2-3; D may be TRBD1 (5 bases). Trimming took off 3 bases at V and 6 bases at J, with 10 bases between the two ends. CDR1 is KGHSH and CDR2 is LQKENI in the germline V gene. The CDR3 totals 13 residues. CDR3 amino acids: CASSPQGGDTQYF. CDR3 in DNA: TGTGCCAGCTCACCGCAGGGCGGCGATACGCAGTATTTT.

The count of this clone is one. The V call is TRBV29-1, the J call TRBJ1-2; 7 bases are a match to TRBD1. The length of the CDR3 is 15 residues. V was pared by 3 bases and J by 5 bases, with 12 bases of the junction left unmatched. Germline V lookup: CDR1 SQVTM, CDR2 ANQGSEA. CDR3 sequence reads: CSVDPSGGLGYGYTF. DNA of the CDR3: TGCAGCGTTGACCCCTCAGGGGGGCTCGGATATGGCTACACCTTC.

V usage is TRBV2 and J usage is TRBJ2-5, with D possibly matching TRBD2 (7 bases). Germline V gene sequence: CDR1 SNHLY, CDR2 FYNNEI. The CDR3 covers 14 residues. The ends were cut back, 5 bases at V and 5 bases at J, with 15 bases in the middle. The CDR3 nucleotides are TGTGCCAGCAGTCAGGGAGGGCAGGGGGAGACCCAGTACTTC. It is translated as CASSQGGQGETQYF.

This clone was observed once. This chain connects TRBV7-6 to TRBJ2-3; the D is unclear. Germline V lookup: CDR1 SGHVS, CDR2 FNYEAQ. The ends were cut back, 1 base at V and 4 bases at J, with 6 bases in the middle. The CDR3 length is 13 residues. The CDR3 coding sequence is TGTGCCAGCAGCTTAGGGATGGCAGATACGCAGTATTTT. Protein: CASSLGMADTQYF. Based on the CDR3 plus reference TRBV7-6 and TRBJ2-3, the full variable domain is GAGVSQSPRYKVTKRGQDVALRCDPISGHVSLYWYRQALGQGPEFLTYFNYEAQQDKSGLPNDRFSAERPEGSISTLTIQRTEQRDSAMYRCASSLGMADTQYFGPGTRLTVL.

The CDR3 coding sequence is TGTGCCAGCAGCGTAGAGGTTGGAGGGCTAGCGGGCCCGAGCTCCTACAATGAGCAGTTCTTC. Translating it yields CASSVEVGGLAGPSSYNEQFF. The rearrangement joins TRBV9 to TRBJ2-1; 8 nucleotides line up with TRBD2. CDR3 length: 21 residues. Germline V gives CDR1 SGDLS, CDR2 YYNGEE. Trimming removed 0 bases from V and 0 bases from J; junction bases left unmatched: 17.